This TCR beta chain derives from a study of cytomegalovirus exposure and HLA in healthy donors. The germline gives CDR1 GTSNPN, CDR2 SVGIG (reference sequence). The CDR3 runs 12 residues. Trimming removed 0 bases at V and 4 bases at J, with 6 bases between. Primers: 60 Vbeta forward and 13 Jbeta reverse. The data were produced by immunoSEQ multiplex PCR, yet TCRdb's version contains in-frame clones alone and is incomplete. The data contain around 280,000 clones, over 85% of them singletons. This clonotype was obtained from a woman under 30 in good health and CMV-seronegative. The J gene is TRBJ1-1, the V gene TRBV30; D perhaps matches TRBD1 (5 bases). Sequencing was performed on PBMCs. The CDR3 DNA is TGTGCCTGGAGTGTGGGGGGCACTGAAGCTTTCTTT. Translated: CAWSVGGTEAFF.